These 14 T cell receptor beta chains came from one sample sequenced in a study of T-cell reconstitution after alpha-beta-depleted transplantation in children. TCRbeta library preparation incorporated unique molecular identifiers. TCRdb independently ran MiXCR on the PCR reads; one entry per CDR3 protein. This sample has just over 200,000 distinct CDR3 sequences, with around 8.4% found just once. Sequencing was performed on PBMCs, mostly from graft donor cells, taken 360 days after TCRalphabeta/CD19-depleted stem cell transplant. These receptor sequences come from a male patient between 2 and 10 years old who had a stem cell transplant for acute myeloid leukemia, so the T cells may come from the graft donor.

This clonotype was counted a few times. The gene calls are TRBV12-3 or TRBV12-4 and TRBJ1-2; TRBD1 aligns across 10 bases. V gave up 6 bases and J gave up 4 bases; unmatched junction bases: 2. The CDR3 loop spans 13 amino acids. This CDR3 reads CASRRTGGYGYTF. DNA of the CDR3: TGTGCCAGCAGAAGGACAGGGGGCTATGGCTACACCTTC.

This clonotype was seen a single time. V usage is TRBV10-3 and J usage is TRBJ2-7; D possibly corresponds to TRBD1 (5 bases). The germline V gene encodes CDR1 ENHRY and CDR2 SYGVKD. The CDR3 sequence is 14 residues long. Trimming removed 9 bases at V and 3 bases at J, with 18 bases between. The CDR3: CAMSPGLLYYEQYV. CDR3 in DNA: TGTGCCATGAGCCCAGGGCTCCTCTACTACGAGCAGTACGTC.

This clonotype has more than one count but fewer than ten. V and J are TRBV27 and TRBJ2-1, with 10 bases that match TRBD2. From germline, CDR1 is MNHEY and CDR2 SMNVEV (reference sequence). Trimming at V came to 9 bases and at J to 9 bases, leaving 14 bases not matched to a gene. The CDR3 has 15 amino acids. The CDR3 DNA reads TGTGCCAGTTCGAGACCGGGACTAGCGAGAGCTGAGCAGTTCTTC. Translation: CASSRPGLARAEQFF.

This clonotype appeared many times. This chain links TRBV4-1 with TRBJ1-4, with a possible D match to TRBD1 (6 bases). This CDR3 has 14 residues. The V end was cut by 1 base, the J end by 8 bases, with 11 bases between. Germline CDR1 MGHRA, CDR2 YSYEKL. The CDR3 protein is CASSQGTDAEKLFF. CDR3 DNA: TGCGCCAGCAGCCAAGGGACAGACGCAGAAAAACTGTTTTTT.

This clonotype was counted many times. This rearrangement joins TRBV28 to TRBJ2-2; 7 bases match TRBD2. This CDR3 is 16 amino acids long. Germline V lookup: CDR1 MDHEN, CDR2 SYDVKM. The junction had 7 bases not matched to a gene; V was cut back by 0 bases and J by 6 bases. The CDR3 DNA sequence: TGTGCCAGCAGTTTATGGCCGGGAGGCGGGTCCGGGGAGCTGTTTTTT. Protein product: CASSLWPGGGSGELFF. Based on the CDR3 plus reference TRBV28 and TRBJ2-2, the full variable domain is DVKVTQSSRYLVKRTGEKVFLECVQDMDHENMFWYRQDPGLGLRLIYFSYDVKMKEKGDIPEGYSVSREKKERFSLILESASTNQTSMYLCASSLWPGGGSGELFFGEGSRLTVL.

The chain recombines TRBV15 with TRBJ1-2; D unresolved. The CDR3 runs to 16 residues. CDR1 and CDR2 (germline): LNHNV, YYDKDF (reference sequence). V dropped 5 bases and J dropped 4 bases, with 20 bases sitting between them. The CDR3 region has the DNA TGTGCCACCAGCCCTCAATCGCGGGGAGGATTCTATGGCTACACCTTC. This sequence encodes CATSPQSRGGFYGYTF.

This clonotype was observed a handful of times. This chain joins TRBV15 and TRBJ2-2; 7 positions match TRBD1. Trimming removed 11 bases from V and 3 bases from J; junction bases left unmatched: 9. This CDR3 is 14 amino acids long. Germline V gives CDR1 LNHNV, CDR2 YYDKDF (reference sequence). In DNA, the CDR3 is TGTGCCGCCTCCGGGACAGAGGACACCGGGGAGCTGTTTTTT. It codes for CAASGTEDTGELFF.

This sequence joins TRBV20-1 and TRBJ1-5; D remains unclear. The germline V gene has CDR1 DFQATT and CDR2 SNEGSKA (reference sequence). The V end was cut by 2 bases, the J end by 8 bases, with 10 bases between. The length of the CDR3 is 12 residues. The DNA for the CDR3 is TGCAGTGCTAGACGATGGACCGAGCCCCAGCATTTT. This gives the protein CSARRWTEPQHF.

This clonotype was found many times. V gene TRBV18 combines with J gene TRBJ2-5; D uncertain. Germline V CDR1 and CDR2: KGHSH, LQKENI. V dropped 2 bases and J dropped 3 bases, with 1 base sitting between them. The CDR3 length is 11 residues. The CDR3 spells CASSPEETQYF. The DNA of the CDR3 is TGTGCCAGCTCACCAGAAGAGACCCAGTACTTC.

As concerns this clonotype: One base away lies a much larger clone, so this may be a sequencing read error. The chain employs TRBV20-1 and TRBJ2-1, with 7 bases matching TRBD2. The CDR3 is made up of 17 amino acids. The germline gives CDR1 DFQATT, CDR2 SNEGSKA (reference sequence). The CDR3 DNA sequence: TGCTGTGCTAGAGATCAAGGCGGGAGTAGGTCCTACAATGAGCAGTTCTTC. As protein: CCARDQGGSRSYNEQFF.

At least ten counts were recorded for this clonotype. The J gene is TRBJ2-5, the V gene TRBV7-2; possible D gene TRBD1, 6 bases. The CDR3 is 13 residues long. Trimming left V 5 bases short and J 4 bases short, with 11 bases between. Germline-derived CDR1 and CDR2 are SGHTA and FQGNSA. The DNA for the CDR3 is TGTGCCAGCAGCACAGGGATACCAGAGACCCAGTACTTC. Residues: CASSTGIPETQYF.

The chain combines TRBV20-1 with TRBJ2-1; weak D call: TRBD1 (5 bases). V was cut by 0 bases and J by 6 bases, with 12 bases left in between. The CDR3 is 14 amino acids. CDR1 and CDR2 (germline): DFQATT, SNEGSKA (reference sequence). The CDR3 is CSARDWQGSNEQFF. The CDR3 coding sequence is TGCAGTGCTAGAGATTGGCAGGGTAGCAATGAGCAGTTCTTC.

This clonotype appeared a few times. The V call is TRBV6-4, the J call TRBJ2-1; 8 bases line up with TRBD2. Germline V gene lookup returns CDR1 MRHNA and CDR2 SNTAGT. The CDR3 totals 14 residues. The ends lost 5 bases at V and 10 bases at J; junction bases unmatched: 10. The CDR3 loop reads CASSYTAGVGEQFF. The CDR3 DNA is TGTGCCAGCAGTTACACAGCGGGAGTGGGGGAGCAGTTCTTC.

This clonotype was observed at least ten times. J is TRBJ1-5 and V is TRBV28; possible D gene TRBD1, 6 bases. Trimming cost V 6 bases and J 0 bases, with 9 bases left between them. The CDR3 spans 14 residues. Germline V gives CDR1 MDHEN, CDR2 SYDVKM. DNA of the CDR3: TGTGCCAGCAGCCGAGGGGGTAGCAATCAGCCCCAGCATTTT. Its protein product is CASSRGGSNQPQHF.